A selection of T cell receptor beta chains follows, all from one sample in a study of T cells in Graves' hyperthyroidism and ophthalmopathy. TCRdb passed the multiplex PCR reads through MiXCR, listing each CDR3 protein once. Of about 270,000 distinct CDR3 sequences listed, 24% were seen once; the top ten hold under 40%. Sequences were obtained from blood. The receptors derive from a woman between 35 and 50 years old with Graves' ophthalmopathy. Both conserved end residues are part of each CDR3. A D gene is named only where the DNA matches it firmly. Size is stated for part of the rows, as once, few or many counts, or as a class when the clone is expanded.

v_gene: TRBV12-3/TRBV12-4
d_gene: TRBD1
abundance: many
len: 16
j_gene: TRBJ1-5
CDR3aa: CASSFGQGIGNQPQHF
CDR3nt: TGTGCCAGCAGTTTTGGACAGGGGATTGGGAATCAGCCCCAGCATTTT

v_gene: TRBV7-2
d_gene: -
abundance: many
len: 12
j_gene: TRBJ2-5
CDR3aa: CASSLSGETQYF
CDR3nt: TGTGCCAGCAGCTTAAGCGGGGAGACCCAGTACTTC

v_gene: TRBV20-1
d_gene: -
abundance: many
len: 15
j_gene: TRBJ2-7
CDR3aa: CSAPAGGRLGYEQYF
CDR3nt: TGCAGTGCCCCCGCTGGGGGCCGACTTGGCTACGAGCAGTACTTC

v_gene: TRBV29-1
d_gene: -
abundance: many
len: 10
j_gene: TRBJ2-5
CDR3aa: CSVGEETQYF
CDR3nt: TGCAGCGTTGGGGAAGAGACCCAGTACTTC

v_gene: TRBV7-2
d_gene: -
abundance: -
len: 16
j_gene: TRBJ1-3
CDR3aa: CASSLGWGNSGNTIYF
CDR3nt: TGTGCCAGCAGCTTAGGCTGGGGGAACTCTGGAAACACCATATATTTT

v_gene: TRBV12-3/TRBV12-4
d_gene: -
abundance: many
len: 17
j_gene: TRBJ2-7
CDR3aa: CASSFSAGQGSSYEQYF
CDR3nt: TGTGCCAGCAGTTTTTCCGCGGGGCAGGGGAGCTCCTACGAGCAGTACTTC

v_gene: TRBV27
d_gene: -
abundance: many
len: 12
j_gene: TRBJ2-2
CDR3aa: CASSLPAGELFF
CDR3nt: TGTGCCAGCAGTTTACCAGCCGGGGAGCTGTTTTTT

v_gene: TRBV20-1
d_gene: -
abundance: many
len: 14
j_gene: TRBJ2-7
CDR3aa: CSASRASSSYEQYF
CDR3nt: TGCAGTGCTAGTAGGGCTAGCAGCTCCTACGAGCAGTACTTC

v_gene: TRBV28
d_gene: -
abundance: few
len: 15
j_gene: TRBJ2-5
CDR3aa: CASSLPGPQTETQYF
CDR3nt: TGTGCCAGCAGTTTACCGGGCCCACAGACAGAGACCCAGTACTTC

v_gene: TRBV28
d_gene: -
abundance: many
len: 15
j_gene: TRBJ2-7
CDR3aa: CASSLLRDLTYEQYF
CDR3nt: TGTGCCAGCAGTTTGCTACGGGACCTAACCTACGAGCAGTACTTC

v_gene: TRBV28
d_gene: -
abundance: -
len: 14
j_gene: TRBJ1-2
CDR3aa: CASSRTDLSYGYTF
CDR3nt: TGTGCCAGCAGTAGGACGGACCTGAGCTATGGCTACACCTTC

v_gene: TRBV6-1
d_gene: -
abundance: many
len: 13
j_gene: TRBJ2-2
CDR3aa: CASTRANTGELFF
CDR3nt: TGTGCCAGCACAAGAGCGAACACCGGGGAGCTGTTTTTT